The T cell receptor beta chain under discussion was sequenced for a study of T cell repertoires in cytomegalovirus infection. Findings of the study overall: Summed public TCR beta family frequency identified CMV carriers bearing the relevant HLA.

MiXCR, run by TCRdb on the reads, gives a single entry per CDR3 protein. Among about 490,000 distinct CDR3 sequences listed, around 11% were seen once. Trimming at V came to 4 bases and at J to 5 bases, leaving 8 bases not matched to a gene. The germline V gene has CDR1 SGHTA and CDR2 FQGNSA. The CDR3 runs 15 residues. This clonotype was observed at least ten times. The antigen remains undetermined. The V and J genes are TRBV7-2 and TRBJ2-1, with 7 positions matching TRBD1. The TCR was taken from a human donor in good health (CMV status not recorded). Some clones in this sample may be carry-over from other donors' samples. Sequenced: PBMCs. CDR3 sequence (DNA): TGTGCCAGCAGCTCCGCAGGGGGATCCCACAATGAGCAGTTCTTC. This gives the protein CASSSAGGSHNEQFF.